The sequence of this T cell receptor (beta chain) was determined in a study of cytomegalovirus exposure and HLA in healthy donors. The PCR had 60 Vbeta and 13 Jbeta primers. Generated by immunoSEQ multiplex PCR, the TCRdb table keeps only in-frame clones and is missing some. There are 35,000 to 50,000 clones in the sample; 81% occur only once, and roughly 2.5% lies in the top ten. The germline V and J ends were trimmed by 8 bases and 5 bases, with 16 bases remaining between them. Germline CDR1 MNHEY, CDR2 SVGAGI. The CDR3 contains 13 residues. The TCR comes from a man between 45 and 60 years old in good health and CMV-seronegative. Input material: PBMCs. The chain employs TRBV6-5 and TRBJ2-7; D possibly corresponds to TRBD1 (5 bases). The CDR3, as DNA: TGTGCCAGCCAGGCCACAGGTACCCACGAGCAGTACTTC. This translates into CASQATGTHEQYF.